One sample yielded the 19 T cell receptor beta chains listed below, sequenced in a study of CD8+ T cells in alopecia areata. After isolation, RNA underwent reverse transcription to generate cDNA as the sequencing template. Sequencing was performed with immunoSEQ multiplex PCR; in TCRdb, only in-frame clones are kept and a portion is missing. Observed are more than 250,000 clones, no singletons, with the top ten taking about 1.1%. Sorting used CD4, CD8alpha, NKG2D, NKG2ACE and other markers on pooled cutaneous lymph node cells. The sequencing input was CD4+ T cells sorted from a lymph node. The receptors here all came from a C3H/HeJ mouse with alopecia areata. These mice share the MHC haplotype H2-k.

Regarding this clone: Here the gene names and germline are mouse. The read finishes 4 residues shy of the CDR3 end, and the germline J gene is used to complete it. This rearrangement joins TRBV13-1 to TRBJ2-7; D not certain. Germline V gives CDR1 NSHNY, CDR2 SYGAGN. CDR3 length: 14 residues. V was cut by 0 bases and J by 0 bases, with 7 bases left in between. The part of the CDR3 DNA that was read is TGTGCCAGCAGTGATGCGACACCCTCCTAT. It is translated as CASSDATPSY. The whole CDR3 is CASSDATPSYEQYF.

This clone came up a few times. Gene names are mouse gene names. The CDR3 end is not reached by the read, which stops 4 residues before it; the germline J gene fills it in. The chain combines TRBV13-2 with TRBJ1-2; possibly TRBD1 for D (5 bases). CDR1 and CDR2 (germline): NNHNN, SYGAGS (reference sequence). This CDR3 is 15 amino acids long. Trimming pared 1 base from V and 0 bases from J, leaving 10 bases between. The CDR3 DNA, read in part, is TGTGCCAGCGGTGATCCATCCAGGGCAAACTCC. It codes for CASGDPSRANS. The full CDR3 sequence reads CASGDPSRANSDYTF.

Notes on this clone: Gene names and germline match the mouse. The read ends 4 residues shy of where the CDR3 ends; the end is completed using the germline J gene. The chain is built from TRBV19 and TRBJ1-2; 7 bases agree with TRBD1. CDR3 length equals 14 residues. The junction had 7 bases not matched to a gene; V was cut back by 6 bases and J by 2 bases. Germline CDR1 and CDR2: FNHDT and SITEND (reference sequence). The sequenced part of the CDR3 DNA is TGTGCCAGCACCCCGACAGGGTGGAACTCC. Protein product: CASTPTGWNS. The whole CDR3 is CASTPTGWNSDYTF.

With respect to this clone: These gene names are mouse names. Incomplete CDR3 DNA: TGTGCCAGCGGTACAGGGAATTCCTATAATTCGCCC. Protein: CASGTGNSYNSP. The whole CDR3 protein is CASGTGNSYNSPLYF. The rearrangement joins TRBV13-2 to TRBJ1-6; possible D gene TRBD1, 6 bases. The read terminates 3 residues ahead of where the CDR3 ends, so the germline J gene completes it. TRBJ1-6 is treated as an ORF (open reading frame) with a function not yet certain. Trimming left V 4 bases short and J 0 bases short, with 8 bases between. The germline CDR1 and CDR2 sequences are NNHNN and SYGAGS (reference sequence). The CDR3 has 15 residues.

This clone has a handful of counts. The genes and germline here are from mouse. The DNA ends 4 residues before the CDR3 does, and the rest of the CDR3 is filled in from the germline J gene. The sample has other DNA sequences that encode this CDR3 too. The chain carries TRBV31 and TRBJ2-3, with 10 nucleotides matching TRBD2. After removal of 0 bases from V and 0 bases from J, the junction contained 3 bases not matched to a gene. CDR3 length: 16 residues. Germline CDR1 and CDR2: GKSSPN and SITVG. CDR3: CAWSLRTGGSAETLYF. CDR3 DNA, as far as it was read: TGTGCCTGGAGTCTACGGACTGGGGGTAGTGCAGAA.

This clone was seen a few times. Each gene name is a mouse one. The CDR3 goes on 4 residues after the read ends, and that part is filled in from the germline J gene. The V gene is TRBV13-2, the J gene TRBJ1-2; D possibly corresponds to TRBD1 (5 bases). The germline gives CDR1 NNHNN, CDR2 SYGAGS (reference sequence). Between the trimmed V and J ends, which lost 6 bases and 0 bases, there was a span of 12 bases. The length of the CDR3 is 14 residues. The chain's CDR3 is CASALGHANSDYTF. The part of the CDR3 DNA that was read is TGTGCCAGCGCCCTAGGACACGCAAACTCC.

This clone was observed a handful of times. All gene names here are mouse names. The read stops 4 residues short of the end of the CDR3; the missing end is completed from the germline J gene. This chain connects TRBV19 to TRBJ2-3; D is uncertain. Germline CDR1 FNHDT, CDR2 SITEND (reference sequence). CDR3 length: 14 residues. V dropped 2 bases and J dropped 0 bases, with 7 bases sitting between them. CDR3 sequence: CASSIQHSAETLYF. The part of the CDR3 DNA that was read is TGTGCCAGCAGTATTCAGCATAGTGCAGAA.

This clone came up a few times. Gene names and germline match the mouse. The DNA ends 4 residues before the CDR3 does, and the rest of the CDR3 is filled in from the germline J gene. Within the sample, other DNA sequences also encode this same CDR3. The V and J genes are TRBV5 and TRBJ2-5; tentative D call: TRBD1 (5 bases). CDR3 length: 14 residues. Germline CDR1 reads LGHNA; CDR2 reads YNLKQL (reference sequence). The V end lost 0 bases, the J end lost 3 bases, and 7 bases lay between the germline ends. The sequenced CDR3 bases are TGTGCCAGCAGCCAAGACAGGGAACAAGAC. As protein: CASSQDREQD. The complete CDR3 reads CASSQDREQDTQYF.

As concerns this clone: Any gene name here is a mouse gene name. Coverage ceases 4 residues before the CDR3 finishes, and the germline J gene fills in the end. V is TRBV19 and J is TRBJ2-1, with 8 bases identical to TRBD1. CDR1 FNHDT and CDR2 SITEND come from the germline V gene (reference sequence). This CDR3 is built from 14 residues. Germline trimming cut 5 bases from V and 5 bases from J; bases unmatched to any gene: 6. CDR3 bases read: TGTGCCAGCAGGAGTTCGGACAGGGATGCT. It is translated as CASRSSDRDA. The CDR3 as a whole reads CASRSSDRDAEQFF. The variable domain in full, completed from reference TRBV19 and TRBJ2-1, reads GGIITQTPKFLIGQEGQKLTLKCQQNFNHDTMYWYRQDSGKGLRLIYYSITENDLQKGDLSEGYDASREKKSSFSLTVTSAQKNEMAVFLCASRSSDRDAEQFFGPGTRLTVL.

This clone was counted between two and nine times. Mouse names are used for the genes. Sequencing ends 4 residues short of the CDR3 end; the germline J gene provides the rest. The chain couples TRBV19 to TRBJ2-2, with TRBD2 identical over 11 bases. Trimming cost V 0 bases and J 4 bases; bases outside gene matches: 8. CDR3 size: 18 residues. The germline CDR1 and CDR2 sequences are FNHDT and SITEND (reference sequence). The CDR3 DNA, read in part, is TGTGCCAGCAGTATAGCCCGGGGGGACTGGGGGCCCACCGGG. Protein: CASSIARGDWGPTG. The entire CDR3 is CASSIARGDWGPTGQLYF.

About this clone: The germline and genes are mouse ones. The read stops 4 residues short of the end of the CDR3; the missing end is completed from the germline J gene. This chain uses TRBV19 with TRBJ2-5, with TRBD2 as a possible D gene (5 bases). The CDR3 extends over 13 amino acids. Germline V gene sequence: CDR1 FNHDT, CDR2 SITEND (reference sequence). With 5 bases removed from V and 0 bases from J, the gap between germline ends came to 7 bases. CDR3 loop: CASRVGNQDTQYF. CDR3 DNA (partial): TGTGCCAGCAGGGTGGGGAACCAAGAC.

This clone was seen a few times. All gene names here are mouse names. Other DNA sequences in this specimen translate into the identical CDR3. CDR3: CASSLTGVNQDTQYF. The sequenced CDR3 bases are TGTGCCAGCAGCCTGACAGGGGTTAACCAAGAC. The rearrangement uses TRBV3 and TRBJ2-5; the match to TRBD1 covers 8 bases. The sequenced fragment ends 4 residues before the CDR3 boundary, so the rest is inferred from the germline J gene. The CDR3 extends over 15 amino acids. Unmatched junction bases numbered 4, after V lost 5 bases and J lost 0 bases. Germline CDR1 is SNHLY and CDR2 is FYNGKV (reference sequence).

The table lists this clone with a few counts. The gene names given are mouse names. The missing CDR3 end, 4 residues past where the read stops, is filled in from the germline J gene. The chain carries TRBV19 and TRBJ1-2; 8 positions match TRBD1. Per germline, CDR1 FNHDT and CDR2 SITEND (reference sequence). The J segment lost 2 bases and the V segment lost 6 bases, leaving 3 bases of the junction unmatched. The CDR3 length is 13 residues. The sequenced CDR3 bases are TGTGCCAGCAACCACAGGGGGAACTCC. As protein: CASNHRGNS. The CDR3, in full, reads CASNHRGNSDYTF.

Notes on this clone: All gene names here are mouse names. The read ends 4 residues early relative to the CDR3; the germline J gene fills the gap. The chain recombines TRBV19 with TRBJ2-1; 9 bases are a match to TRBD1. This CDR3 has 14 amino acids. V lost 5 bases, J lost 2 bases, and 2 bases stayed unmatched. In germline, CDR1 is FNHDT, CDR2 SITEND (reference sequence). CDR3 bases read: TGTGCCAGCAGCGGGACAGGGTACTATGCT. It codes for CASSGTGYYA. The entire CDR3 protein is CASSGTGYYAEQFF.

Of note for this clone: Gene names refer to mouse genes. The CDR3 end lies 4 residues beyond the end of the read and is filled in from the germline J gene. The gene calls are TRBV13-2 and TRBJ2-5, with 9 nucleotides matching TRBD2. This CDR3 comprises 15 residues. Germline CDR1 is NNHNN and CDR2 is SYGAGS (reference sequence). The ends lost 2 bases at V and 1 base at J; junction bases unmatched: 2. The CDR3 loop reads CASGEDWGYQDTQYF. The sequenced CDR3 bases are TGTGCCAGCGGTGAAGACTGGGGGTACCAAGAC.

Comment on this clone: Gene names follow the mouse nomenclature. The read ends 4 residues shy of where the CDR3 ends; the end is completed using the germline J gene. Other DNA variants within this sample encode the same CDR3. The V call is TRBV19, the J call TRBJ2-1; 7 bases agree with TRBD1. The CDR3 is 14 amino acids. Germline values: CDR1 FNHDT, CDR2 SITEND (reference sequence). V shed 5 bases, J shed 1 base, and the junction held 3 bases outside the gene matches. The CDR3 DNA, read in part, is TGTGCCAGCAGCAAGGGACAGAACTATGCT. It codes for CASSKGQNYA. The entire CDR3 protein reads CASSKGQNYAEQFF.

Of note for this clone: Gene labels here are mouse ones. With the read ending 4 residues before the CDR3 end, the germline J gene is used to fill in that end. Additional DNA sequences in this sample encode the identical CDR3. The gene calls are TRBV13-3 and TRBJ2-2, with a tentative D call TRBD1 (5 bases). Trimming took off 6 bases at V and 3 bases at J, with 9 bases between the two ends. This CDR3 contains 13 residues. Germline V gene lookup returns CDR1 NNHDY and CDR2 SYVADS. The CDR3 sequence is CASTRRDTGQLYF. The part of the CDR3 DNA that was read is TGTGCCAGCACACGCAGGGACACCGGG.

Details on this clone: Mouse gene names apply. The read terminates 4 residues ahead of where the CDR3 ends, so the germline J gene completes it. J is TRBJ2-5 and V is TRBV13-1; D might be TRBD2 (7 bases). V was trimmed by 0 bases and J by 2 bases, leaving 13 bases between them. The CDR3 runs 16 residues. Per germline, CDR1 NSHNY and CDR2 SYGAGN. The part of the CDR3 DNA that was read is TGTGCCAGCAGTGATGCTCTTCTGGGGGCCCAAGAC. Translating gives CASSDALLGAQD. The full CDR3 reads CASSDALLGAQDTQYF.

This clone was counted ten times or more. The genes and germline here are from mouse. The CDR3 is cut off 4 residues early in the read; its end comes from the germline J gene. V is TRBV13-3 and J is TRBJ2-2; 11 nucleotides align to TRBD1. The germline CDR1 and CDR2 sequences are NNHDY and SYVADS. This CDR3 contains 18 residues. Losses at the gene ends were 0 bases for V and 2 bases for J; bases not matched to a gene: 6. Incomplete CDR3 DNA: TGTGCCAGCAGTGATGGGACAGGGGGCGCGAGGAACACCGGG. It translates to CASSDGTGGARNTG. The CDR3 in its entirety is CASSDGTGGARNTGQLYF.